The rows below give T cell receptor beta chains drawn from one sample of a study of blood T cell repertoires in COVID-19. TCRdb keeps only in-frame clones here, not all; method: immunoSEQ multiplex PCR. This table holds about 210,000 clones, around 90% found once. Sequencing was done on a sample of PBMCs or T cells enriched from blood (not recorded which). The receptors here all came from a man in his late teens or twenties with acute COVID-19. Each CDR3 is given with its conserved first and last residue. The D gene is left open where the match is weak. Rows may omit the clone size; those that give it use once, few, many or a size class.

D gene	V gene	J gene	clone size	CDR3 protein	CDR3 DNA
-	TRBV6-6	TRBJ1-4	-	CASSLGENEKLFF	TGTGCCAGCAGCCTCGGGGAAAATGAAAAACTGTTTTTT
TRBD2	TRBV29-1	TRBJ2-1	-	CSAGLAYNEQFF	TGCAGCGCCGGACTAGCCTACAATGAGCAGTTCTTC
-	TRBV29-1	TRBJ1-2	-	CSVDEGYGYTF	TGCAGCGTTGATGAGGGCTATGGCTACACCTTC
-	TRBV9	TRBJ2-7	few	CASSVGFGYEQYF	TGTGCCAGCAGCGTAGGTTTCGGCTACGAGCAGTACTTC
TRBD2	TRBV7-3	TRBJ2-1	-	CASRPSGNNEQFF	TGTGCCAGTAGGCCTAGCGGGAACAATGAGCAGTTCTTC
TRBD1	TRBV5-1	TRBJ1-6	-	CASSWDRRSSPLHF	TGCGCCAGCAGTTGGGACAGGAGATCTTCACCCCTCCACTTT
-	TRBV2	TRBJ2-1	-	CASSGQISYNEQFF	TGTGCCAGCAGTGGACAGATCTCCTACAATGAGCAGTTCTTC
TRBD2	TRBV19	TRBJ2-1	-	CASSITPRRVAGLNEQFF	TGTGCCAGTAGTATCACCCCCCGAAGGGTAGCGGGGTTGAATGAGCAGTTCTTC
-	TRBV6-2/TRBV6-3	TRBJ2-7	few	CASSYTDRRGEQYF	TGTGCCAGCAGTTACACTGACAGGCGGGGGGAGCAGTACTTC
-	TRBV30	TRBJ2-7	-	CAAETGSLEQYF	TGTGCCGCCGAAACAGGGTCTTTAGAGCAGTACTTC
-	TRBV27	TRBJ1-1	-	CASFRVMNTEAFF	TGTGCCAGCTTCAGGGTGATGAACACTGAAGCTTTCTTT